Sequencing of this T cell receptor beta chain was carried out in a study of identical twins. TCRdb reprocessed the 5' RACE reads with MiXCR, giving one entry per CDR3 protein. The sample lists around 500,000 distinct CDR3 sequences, approximately 15% seen once, with around 0.52% in the top ten. This clonotype was observed a few times. CDR1 is DFQATT, CDR2 SNEGSKA, per germline (reference sequence). The CDR3 covers 12 residues. Trimming left V 1 base short and J 2 bases short, with 6 bases between. The same sample was also used in a study of yellow fever vaccine responses in identical twins.

V gene TRBV20-1 combines with J gene TRBJ2-7, with D tentatively TRBD2 (5 bases). This receptor was obtained from a woman between 18 and 29 years old in good health. The sequenced material came from CD4+ T cells sorted from blood. CDR3 sequence (DNA): TGCAGTGCTAGAGGGACTCCCTACGAGCAGTACTTC. This sequence encodes CSARGTPYEQYF.